This T cell receptor (beta chain) was captured in a study of blood T cell repertoires in COVID-19. The J segment lost 3 bases and the V segment lost 5 bases, leaving 9 bases of the junction unmatched. CDR3 length equals 16 residues. In germline, CDR1 is MNHEY, CDR2 SMNVEV (reference sequence). Data came from immunoSEQ multiplex PCR; TCRdb stores just in-frame clones and leaves some out. The data contain 150,000 to 200,000 clones, 60% to 80% of them seen just once; the ten biggest clones take up roughly 17%. Recovered Cohort 3 donors showed two negative PCRs, clearance, or symptom resolution. V usage is TRBV27 and J usage is TRBJ2-1, with 8 bases lining up with TRBD2. The sample taken for sequencing was PBMCs or T cells enriched from blood (not recorded which). The receptor was derived from a woman between 50 and 59 years old who had recovered from COVID-19. The CDR3 DNA is TGTGCCAGCAGTGGAAGAGCGGGAGTGGGCTACAATGAGCAGTTCTTC. Its protein is CASSGRAGVGYNEQFF.